These 23 T cell receptor beta chains originate from one sample sequenced in a study of cytotoxic CD8 clonotypes in ibrutinib-treated CLL. This table comes from immunoSEQ multiplex PCR, and its TCRdb copy is limited to in-frame clones, with some not included. The data hold about 300,000 clones, with about 72% observed a single time. Source: PBMCs, taken at disease progression, from a patient treated with ibrutinib. These receptors were obtained from a human donor with chronic lymphocytic leukemia.

The rearrangement uses TRBV5-4 and TRBJ2-3; D gene unclear. The germline V gene encodes CDR1 SGHNT and CDR2 YYREEE (reference sequence). The CDR3 has 15 amino acids. Deletions cut 0 bases from V and 4 bases from J, with 12 bases between. CDR3 DNA sequence: TGTGCCAGCAGCTTGGCGACCGTTATCGCAGATACGCAGTATTTT. The encoded protein is CASSLATVIADTQYF.

The rearrangement links TRBV4-1 to TRBJ1-5; no definite D call. V lost 0 bases and J lost 2, with 8 bases in between. CDR1 is MGHRA, CDR2 YSYEKL, per germline. The CDR3 consists of 15 residues. CDR3 sequence: CASSQDKGGNQPQHF. In nucleotides, the CDR3 is TGCGCCAGCAGCCAAGATAAGGGAGGCAATCAGCCCCAGCATTTT.

The J gene is TRBJ2-1, the V gene TRBV5-4; D is tentatively TRBD1 or TRBD2 (5 bases each). There are 15 residues in the CDR3. Trimming removed 3 bases at V and 2 bases at J, with 12 bases between. Germline V gives CDR1 SGHNT, CDR2 YYREEE (reference sequence). CDR3 sequence (DNA): TGTGCCAGCAGCTGGGGACCGAGCACCTACAATGAGCAGTTCTTC. The encoded protein is CASSWGPSTYNEQFF.

This clone was found once. The gene calls are TRBV7-9 and TRBJ1-2; 8 nucleotides line up with TRBD1. Germline V CDR1 and CDR2: SEHNR, FQNEAQ (reference sequence). This CDR3 region has 14 residues. V gave up 5 bases and J gave up 2 bases; unmatched junction bases: 4. The CDR3, as DNA: TGTGCCAGCAGCGCCAGACAGGGGAACTATGGCTACACCTTC. Translation gives CASSARQGNYGYTF.

This chain connects TRBV7-2 to TRBJ1-3; D is perhaps TRBD1 (5 bases). The germline V gene has CDR1 SGHTA and CDR2 FQGNSA. V was cut by 8 bases and J by 4 bases, with 15 bases left in between. The CDR3 has 14 residues. The CDR3 protein is CASAPRAVGNTIYF. Written as DNA, the CDR3 is TGTGCCAGCGCTCCCAGGGCCGTCGGAAACACCATATATTTT.

V usage is TRBV18 and J usage is TRBJ1-6; D gene uncertain. Trimming removed 4 bases at V and 7 bases at J, with 11 bases between. CDR1 is KGHSH and CDR2 is LQKENI in the germline V gene. The CDR3 is 14 residues long. CDR3 in DNA: TGTGCCAGCTCACAGGTTGGCCTGAATTCACCCCTCCACTTT. This sequence encodes CASSQVGLNSPLHF.

This clone came up once. The chain employs TRBV10-3 and TRBJ2-7, with 9 bases aligning to TRBD1. The CDR3 runs 14 residues. Germline assignment: CDR1 ENHRY and CDR2 SYGVKD. Trimming took 3 bases from V and 5 from J; bases not matched to a gene: 5. CDR3 residues: CAISDWTGVHEQYF. In DNA form, the CDR3 reads TGTGCCATCAGTGATTGGACAGGGGTCCACGAGCAGTACTTC.

The chain couples TRBV9 to TRBJ2-1; 11 nucleotides agree with TRBD2. The junction had 6 bases not matched to a gene; V was cut back by 4 bases and J by 9 bases. This CDR3 contains 14 residues. Germline V gives CDR1 SGDLS, CDR2 YYNGEE. In DNA, the CDR3 is TGTGCCAGCAGCTCTAGCGGGAGGCTCGGTGAGCAGTTCTTC. Its translation: CASSSSGRLGEQFF.

J is TRBJ2-6 and V is TRBV4-3; D may be TRBD1 (5 bases). The CDR3 runs to 21 residues. Germline lookup yields CDR1 LGHNA and CDR2 YSLEER. Trimming removed 0 bases from V and 0 bases from J, with 21 bases in between. CDR3 bases: TGCGCCAGCAGCCAAGATAAGGGGATGGGGCCGGAGAGCTCTGGGGCCAACGTCCTGACTTTC. As protein: CASSQDKGMGPESSGANVLTF.

V and J are TRBV10-3 and TRBJ1-3, with D uncertain. Deletions cut 2 bases from V and 0 bases from J, with 8 bases between. In germline, CDR1 is ENHRY, CDR2 SYGVKD. The CDR3 has 15 amino acids. The CDR3 is CAISEPFYSGNTIYF. DNA for the CDR3: TGTGCCATCAGTGAGCCCTTTTACTCTGGAAACACCATATATTTT.

J is TRBJ2-5 and V is TRBV28; D gene unclear. Germline V CDR1 and CDR2: MDHEN, SYDVKM. This CDR3 has 12 amino acids. Trimming shortened V by 6 bases and J by 5 bases, and 10 bases separated the two germline ends. The CDR3 reads CASRSGWETQYF. In DNA form, the CDR3 reads TGTGCCAGCAGATCAGGTTGGGAGACCCAGTACTTC.

This chain joins TRBV19 and TRBJ1-2; no definite D call. Per germline, CDR1 LNHDA and CDR2 SQIVND (reference sequence). V was trimmed by 2 bases and J by 0 bases, leaving 7 bases between them. The CDR3 spans 14 residues. CDR3 sequence (DNA): TGTGCCAGTAGTATAAGCAGTACTAACTATGGCTACACCTTC. Its protein product is CASSISSTNYGYTF.

A few counts support this clone. The rearrangement links TRBV29-1 to TRBJ2-7; D unresolved. Trimming cost V 2 bases and J 1 base, with 0 bases left between them. The CDR3 is 10 residues long. Germline V gives CDR1 SQVTM, CDR2 ANQGSEA. CDR3 in DNA: TGCAGCGTTGAATCCTACGAGCAGTACTTC. This sequence encodes CSVESYEQYF.

The rearrangement joins TRBV29-1 to TRBJ2-5; D is possibly TRBD1 (5 bases). The CDR3 is 15 amino acids. The V gene lost 5 bases and the J gene lost 0 bases, with 16 bases spanning the gap. The germline CDR1 and CDR2 sequences are SQVTM and ANQGSEA. The CDR3 spells CSVSLGVNYQETQYF. As DNA, the CDR3 is TGCAGCGTTAGTTTAGGGGTAAACTACCAAGAGACCCAGTACTTC.

V gene TRBV28 combines with J gene TRBJ2-7; 12 positions match TRBD2. The germline CDR1 and CDR2 sequences are MDHEN and SYDVKM. CDR3 size: 16 residues. The V and J ends lost 6 bases and 4 bases, in that order; junction bases with no gene match: 10. The CDR3 is CASSYRTSGATYEQYF. CDR3 in DNA: TGTGCCAGCAGCTATCGGACTAGCGGGGCGACGTACGAGCAGTACTTC.

The rearrangement uses TRBV7-2 and TRBJ2-4; D may be TRBD2 (6 bases). The CDR3 runs to 18 residues. Looked up from germline, CDR1 is SGHTA and CDR2 is FQGNSA. V lost 0 bases and J 0 bases, leaving 15 bases between the germline ends. The CDR3 nucleotides read TGTGCCAGCAGCTTAGCTCTGACCGGGGGACTAGCCAAAAACATTCAGTACTTC. Protein: CASSLALTGGLAKNIQYF.

Details on this clone: Other DNA sequences in this sample translate to the same CDR3. This rearrangement joins TRBV5-1 to TRBJ2-3; 8 bases match TRBD2. Germline V gene lookup returns CDR1 SGHRS and CDR2 YFSETQ. The CDR3 length is 13 residues. Losses at the gene ends were 2 bases for V and 6 bases for J; bases not matched to a gene: 2. This CDR3 reads CASSLAGADTQYF. The CDR3, as DNA: TGCGCCAGCAGCTTAGCGGGAGCCGATACGCAGTATTTT. Using reference TRBV5-1 and TRBJ2-3 for the parts outside the CDR3, the full variable domain is KAGVTQTPRYLIKTRGQQVTLSCSPISGHRSVSWYQQTPGQGLQFLFEYFSETQRNKGNFPGRFSGRQFSNSRSEMNVSTLELGDSALYLCASSLAGADTQYFGPGTRLTVL.

This chain links TRBV7-8 with TRBJ2-1; 8 positions agree with TRBD2. Trimming removed 2 bases from V and 8 bases from J; junction bases left unmatched: 11. The CDR3 has 16 amino acids. Germline V gene lookup returns CDR1 SGHVS and CDR2 FQNEAQ. CDR3 nucleotides: TGTGCCAGCAGCTTAACCGGGAGGGCCCCGTTGGATGAGCAGTTCTTC. Protein: CASSLTGRAPLDEQFF.

This chain connects TRBV5-1 to TRBJ2-3, with D possibly being TRBD2 (6 bases). V was clipped by 0 bases and J by 7 bases, with 9 bases between them. This CDR3 is 13 amino acids long. Germline V CDR1 and CDR2: SGHRS, YFSETQ. This CDR3 is CASSLAGANTQYF. CDR3 nucleotide sequence: TGCGCCAGCAGCTTGGCGGGAGCGAATACGCAGTATTTT. The whole variable domain, filled in from reference TRBV5-1 and TRBJ2-3, reads KAGVTQTPRYLIKTRGQQVTLSCSPISGHRSVSWYQQTPGQGLQFLFEYFSETQRNKGNFPGRFSGRQFSNSRSEMNVSTLELGDSALYLCASSLAGANTQYFGPGTRLTVL.

This clone has just a few counts. The chain has TRBV7-8 and TRBJ2-7; D unresolved. Germline V gene lookup returns CDR1 SGHVS and CDR2 FQNEAQ. Trimming left V 1 base short and J 3 bases short, with 16 bases between. The CDR3 runs 16 residues. The CDR3 is CASSLDVGVALYEQYF. The DNA of the CDR3 is TGTGCCAGCAGCTTAGATGTCGGAGTTGCCCTCTACGAGCAGTACTTC.

This rearrangement joins TRBV6-1 to TRBJ1-6; TRBD1 is a possible D gene (5 bases). Germline V CDR1 and CDR2: MNHNS, SASEGT. V lost 7 bases, J lost 5 bases, and 12 bases lay in between. The CDR3 is 14 amino acids. The CDR3 region has the DNA TGTGCCAGCACCAGGGACTTCAATAATTCACCCCTCCACTTT. This gives the protein CASTRDFNNSPLHF.

V and J are TRBV5-1 and TRBJ1-2, with D perhaps matching TRBD1 (6 bases). Germline CDR1 reads SGHRS; CDR2 reads YFSETQ. This CDR3 spans 14 amino acids. V lost 0 bases, J lost 8 bases, and 14 bases lay in between. CDR3 sequence reads: CASSLVPGERGYTF. The DNA of the CDR3 is TGCGCCAGCAGCTTGGTGCCAGGGGAGAGGGGCTACACCTTC. The variable domain in full, with the rest retrieved from reference TRBV5-1 and TRBJ1-2, is KAGVTQTPRYLIKTRGQQVTLSCSPISGHRSVSWYQQTPGQGLQFLFEYFSETQRNKGNFPGRFSGRQFSNSRSEMNVSTLELGDSALYLCASSLVPGERGYTFGSGTRLTVV.

The chain employs TRBV29-1 and TRBJ2-7, with 7 bases matching TRBD1. Germline loops: CDR1 SQVTM, CDR2 ANQGSEA. V shed 8 bases and J 4 bases; nucleotides not matched to a gene: 14. CDR3 length equals 14 residues. CDR3 residues: CSLGETGTLYEQYF. DNA of the CDR3: TGCAGCCTGGGGGAGACAGGGACGCTATACGAGCAGTACTTC.